This T cell receptor beta chain is from a study of blood T cell repertoires in COVID-19. Study summary: Acute and convalescent COVID-19 specimens originated in the United States, Italy and Spain. Nucleic acid was either cDNA or gDNA, and it came from T cells, B-cell-depleted T cells, or PBMCs.

The CDR3 sequence is 17 residues long. Losses at the gene ends were 4 bases for V and 9 bases for J; bases not matched to a gene: 14. From germline, CDR1 is SGHTA and CDR2 FQGNSA. Original handling: Counts of nucleated cells, estimated from reference gene primer amplification, were obtained. Clones were read by immunoSEQ multiplex PCR, and TCRdb kept only the in-frame ones, dropping some. V, J and clone size reflect that table, while D and trimming were determined from the DNA. The sample carries around 72,000 clones, roughly 85% recorded once. Sequenced: peripheral blood. The origin of this receptor is a woman older than 75 with acute or convalescent COVID-19. The chain is built from TRBV7-2 and TRBJ2-1; 11 bases map to TRBD2. The CDR3 loop reads CASSSQASGTSGFEQFF. For the CDR3, the DNA is TGTGCCAGCAGCTCCCAAGCCTCCGGGACTAGCGGTTTTGAGCAGTTCTTC.